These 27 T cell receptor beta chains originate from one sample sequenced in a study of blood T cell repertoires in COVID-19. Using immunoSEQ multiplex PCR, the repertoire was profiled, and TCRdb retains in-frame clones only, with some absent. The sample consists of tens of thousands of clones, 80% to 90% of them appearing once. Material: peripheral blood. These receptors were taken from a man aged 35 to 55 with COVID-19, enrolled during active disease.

The DNA of the CDR3 is TGTGCCAGCAGCGCCCTGGCGGACGAGCAGTACTTC. Its protein is CASSALADEQYF. The chain carries TRBV13 and TRBJ2-7, with D unclear. Germline CDR1 reads PRHDT; CDR2 reads FYEKMQ (reference sequence). The ends were cut back, 5 bases at V and 5 bases at J, with 10 bases in the middle. The CDR3 runs 12 residues. Combining the CDR3 with reference TRBV13 and TRBJ2-7 gives the whole variable domain AAGVIQSPRHLIKEKRETATLKCYPIPRHDTVYWYQQGPGQDPQFLISFYEKMQSDKGSIPDRFSAQQFSDYHSELNMSSLELGDSALYFCASSALADEQYFGPGTRLTVT.

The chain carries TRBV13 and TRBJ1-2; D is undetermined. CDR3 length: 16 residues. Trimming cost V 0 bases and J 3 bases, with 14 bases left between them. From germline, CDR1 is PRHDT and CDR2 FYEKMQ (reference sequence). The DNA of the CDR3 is TGTGCCAGCAGCTTAGGCCCGGGTCCAGCCGACTATGGCTACACCTTC. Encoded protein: CASSLGPGPADYGYTF.

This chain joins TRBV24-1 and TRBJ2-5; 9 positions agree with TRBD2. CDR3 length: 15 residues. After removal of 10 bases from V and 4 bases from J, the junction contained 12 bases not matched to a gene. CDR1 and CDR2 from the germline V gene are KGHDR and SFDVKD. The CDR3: CATSAAGGERETQYF. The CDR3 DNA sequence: TGTGCCACAAGCGCGGCGGGAGGGGAACGAGAGACCCAGTACTTC.

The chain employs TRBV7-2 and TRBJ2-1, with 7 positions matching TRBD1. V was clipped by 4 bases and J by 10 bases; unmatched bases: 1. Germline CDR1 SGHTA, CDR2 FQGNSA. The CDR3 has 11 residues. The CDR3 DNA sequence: TGTGCCAGCAGCTGGGGACAGGAGCAGTTCTTC. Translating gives CASSWGQEQFF. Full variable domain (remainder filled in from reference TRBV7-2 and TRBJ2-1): GAGVSQSPSNKVTEKGKDVELRCDPISGHTALYWYRQSLGQGLEFLIYFQGNSAPDKSGLPSDRFSAERTGGSVSTLTIQRTQQEDSAVYLCASSWGQEQFFGPGTRLTVL.

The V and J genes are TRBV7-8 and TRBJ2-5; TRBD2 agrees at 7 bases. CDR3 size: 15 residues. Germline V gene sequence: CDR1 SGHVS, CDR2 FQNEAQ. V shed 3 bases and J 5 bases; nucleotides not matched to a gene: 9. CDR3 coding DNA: TGTGCCAGCAGCTTGCGGGAGATTATCGGGGAGACCCAGTACTTC. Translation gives CASSLREIIGETQYF.

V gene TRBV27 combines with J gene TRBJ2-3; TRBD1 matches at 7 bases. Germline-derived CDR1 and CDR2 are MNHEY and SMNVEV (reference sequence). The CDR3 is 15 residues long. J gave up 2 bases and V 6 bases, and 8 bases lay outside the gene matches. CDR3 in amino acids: CASSHNRGFTDTQYF. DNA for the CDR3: TGTGCCAGCAGCCATAACAGGGGATTCACAGATACGCAGTATTTT.

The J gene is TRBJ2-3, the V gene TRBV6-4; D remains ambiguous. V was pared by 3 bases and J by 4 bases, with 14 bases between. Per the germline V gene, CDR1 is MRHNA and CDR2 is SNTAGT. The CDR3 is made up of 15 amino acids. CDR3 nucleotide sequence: TGTGCCAGCAGTGATAGCCCTTTAGCCGCAGATACGCAGTATTTT. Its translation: CASSDSPLAADTQYF.

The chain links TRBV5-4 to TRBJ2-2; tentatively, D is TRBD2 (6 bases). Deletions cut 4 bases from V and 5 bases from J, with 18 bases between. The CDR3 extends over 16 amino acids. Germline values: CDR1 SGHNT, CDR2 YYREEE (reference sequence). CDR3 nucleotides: TGTGCCAGCAGCACAGACGTGGGACTCACAACCGGGGAGCTGTTTTTT. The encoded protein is CASSTDVGLTTGELFF.

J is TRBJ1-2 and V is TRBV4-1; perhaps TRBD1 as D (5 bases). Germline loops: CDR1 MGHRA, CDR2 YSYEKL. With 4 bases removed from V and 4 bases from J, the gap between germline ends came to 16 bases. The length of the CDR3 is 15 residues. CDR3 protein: CASSPYRSSSYGYTF. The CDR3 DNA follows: TGCGCCAGCAGCCCTTACAGGAGTAGCAGCTATGGCTACACCTTC.

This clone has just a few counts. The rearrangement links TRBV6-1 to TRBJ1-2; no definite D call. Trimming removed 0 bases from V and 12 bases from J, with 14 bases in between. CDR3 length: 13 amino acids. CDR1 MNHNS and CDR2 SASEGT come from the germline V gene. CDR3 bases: TGTGCCAGCAGTGAAGCGATTGAGGGTAGAAACACCTTC. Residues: CASSEAIEGRNTF.

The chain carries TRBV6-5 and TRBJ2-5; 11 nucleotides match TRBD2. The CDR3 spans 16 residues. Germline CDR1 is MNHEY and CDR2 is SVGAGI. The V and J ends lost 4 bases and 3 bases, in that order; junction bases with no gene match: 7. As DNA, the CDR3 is TGTGCCAGCAGTTTCATAGCGGGGGGGCTCGAAGAGACCCAGTACTTC. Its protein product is CASSFIAGGLEETQYF.

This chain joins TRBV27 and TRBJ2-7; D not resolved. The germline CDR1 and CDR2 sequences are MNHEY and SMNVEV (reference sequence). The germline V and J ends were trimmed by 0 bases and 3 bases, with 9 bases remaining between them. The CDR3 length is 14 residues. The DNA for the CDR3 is TGTGCCAGCAGTTTATCCCGAGGCAACTACGAGCAGTACTTC. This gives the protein CASSLSRGNYEQYF.

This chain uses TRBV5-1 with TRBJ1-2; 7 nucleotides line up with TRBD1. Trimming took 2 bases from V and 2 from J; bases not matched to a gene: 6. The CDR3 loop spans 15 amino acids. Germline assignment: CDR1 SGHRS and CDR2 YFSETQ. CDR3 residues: CASSFGSGGNYGYTF. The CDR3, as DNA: TGCGCCAGCAGCTTCGGTTCAGGGGGGAACTATGGCTACACCTTC. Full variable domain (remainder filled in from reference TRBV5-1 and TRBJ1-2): KAGVTQTPRYLIKTRGQQVTLSCSPISGHRSVSWYQQTPGQGLQFLFEYFSETQRNKGNFPGRFSGRQFSNSRSEMNVSTLELGDSALYLCASSFGSGGNYGYTFGSGTRLTVV.

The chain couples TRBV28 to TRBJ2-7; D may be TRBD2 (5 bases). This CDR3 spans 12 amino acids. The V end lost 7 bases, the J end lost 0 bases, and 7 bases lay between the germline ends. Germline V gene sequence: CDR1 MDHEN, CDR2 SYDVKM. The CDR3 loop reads CASTRGSYEQYF. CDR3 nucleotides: TGTGCCAGCACTCGGGGCTCCTACGAGCAGTACTTC.

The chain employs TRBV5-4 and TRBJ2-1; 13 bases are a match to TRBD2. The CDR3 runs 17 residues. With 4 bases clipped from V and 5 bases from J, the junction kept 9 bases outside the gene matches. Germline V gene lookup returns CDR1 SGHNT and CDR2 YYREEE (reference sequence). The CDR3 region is CASSADLLAGGDNEQFF. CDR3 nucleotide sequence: TGTGCCAGCAGCGCAGATCTACTAGCGGGAGGGGACAATGAGCAGTTCTTC.

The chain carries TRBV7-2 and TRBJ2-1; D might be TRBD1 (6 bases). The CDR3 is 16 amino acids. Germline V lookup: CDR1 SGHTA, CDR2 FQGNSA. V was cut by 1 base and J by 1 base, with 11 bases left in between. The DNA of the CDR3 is TGTGCCAGCAGCTTAGAGGGGGACGGATCCTACAATGAGCAGTTCTTC. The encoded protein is CASSLEGDGSYNEQFF.

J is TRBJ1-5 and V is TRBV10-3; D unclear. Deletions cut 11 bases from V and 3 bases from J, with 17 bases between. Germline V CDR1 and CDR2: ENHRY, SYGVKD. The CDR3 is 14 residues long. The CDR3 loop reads CASWSQIANQPQHF. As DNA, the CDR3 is TGTGCCTCCTGGTCCCAGATAGCCAATCAGCCCCAGCATTTT.

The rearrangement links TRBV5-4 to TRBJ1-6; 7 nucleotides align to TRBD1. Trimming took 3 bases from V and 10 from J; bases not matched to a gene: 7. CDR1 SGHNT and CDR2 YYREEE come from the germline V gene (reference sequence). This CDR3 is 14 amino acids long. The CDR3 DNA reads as TGTGCCAGCAGCTCACAGGGGATGGGGTCACCCCTCCACTTT. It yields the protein CASSSQGMGSPLHF.

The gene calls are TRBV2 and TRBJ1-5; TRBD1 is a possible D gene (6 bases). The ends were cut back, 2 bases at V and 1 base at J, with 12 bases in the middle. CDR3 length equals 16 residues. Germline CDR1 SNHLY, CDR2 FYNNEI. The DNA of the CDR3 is TGTGCCAGCAGTGAATTTGGCAGGGGAAGCAATCAGCCCCAGCATTTT. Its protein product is CASSEFGRGSNQPQHF.

This chain's CDR3 is CASSVTGTGGRNTIYF. CDR3 in DNA: TGTGCCAGCAGCGTAACAGGGACAGGGGGCAGAAACACCATATATTTT. The chain uses TRBV9 and TRBJ1-3; 12 nucleotides agree with TRBD1. Unmatched junction bases numbered 4, after V lost 1 base and J lost 5 bases. The CDR3 extends over 16 amino acids. The germline CDR1 and CDR2 sequences are SGDLS and YYNGEE.

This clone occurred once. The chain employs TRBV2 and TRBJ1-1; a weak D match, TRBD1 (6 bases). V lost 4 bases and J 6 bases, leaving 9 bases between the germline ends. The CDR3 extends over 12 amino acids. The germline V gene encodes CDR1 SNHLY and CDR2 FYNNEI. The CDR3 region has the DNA TGTGCCAGCAGTGGGACAGCACCTGAAGCTTTCTTT. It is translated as CASSGTAPEAFF.

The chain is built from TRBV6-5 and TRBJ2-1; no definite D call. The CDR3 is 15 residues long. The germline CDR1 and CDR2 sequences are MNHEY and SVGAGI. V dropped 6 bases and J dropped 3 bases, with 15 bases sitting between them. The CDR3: CASRAARMDYNEQFF. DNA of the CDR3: TGTGCCAGCAGGGCAGCTAGAATGGACTACAATGAGCAGTTCTTC.

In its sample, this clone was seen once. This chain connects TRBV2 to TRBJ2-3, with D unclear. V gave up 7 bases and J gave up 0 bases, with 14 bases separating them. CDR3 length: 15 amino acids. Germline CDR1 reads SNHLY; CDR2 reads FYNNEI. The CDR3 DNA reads TGTGCCAGCATGAAGGAGACCACTAGCACAGATACGCAGTATTTT. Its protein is CASMKETTSTDTQYF.

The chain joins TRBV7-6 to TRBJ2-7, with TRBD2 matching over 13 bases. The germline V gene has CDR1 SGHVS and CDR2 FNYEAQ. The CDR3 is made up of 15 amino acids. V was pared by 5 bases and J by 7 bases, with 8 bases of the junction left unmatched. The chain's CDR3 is CASSQLAGGPGEQYF. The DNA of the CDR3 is TGTGCCAGCAGCCAACTAGCGGGAGGGCCGGGAGAGCAGTACTTC.

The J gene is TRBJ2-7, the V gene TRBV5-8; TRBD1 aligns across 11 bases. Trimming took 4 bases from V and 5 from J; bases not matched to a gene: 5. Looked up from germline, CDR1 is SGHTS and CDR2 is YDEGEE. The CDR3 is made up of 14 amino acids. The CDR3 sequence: CASSPGQGADEQYF. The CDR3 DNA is TGTGCCAGCAGCCCAGGACAGGGGGCGGACGAGCAGTACTTC.

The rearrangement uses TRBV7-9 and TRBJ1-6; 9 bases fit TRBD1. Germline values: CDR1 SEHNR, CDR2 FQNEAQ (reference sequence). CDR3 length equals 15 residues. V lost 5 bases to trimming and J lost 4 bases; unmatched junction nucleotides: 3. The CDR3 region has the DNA TGTGCCAGCAGCACAGGACAGGGGTATAATTCACCCCTCCACTTT. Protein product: CASSTGQGYNSPLHF.

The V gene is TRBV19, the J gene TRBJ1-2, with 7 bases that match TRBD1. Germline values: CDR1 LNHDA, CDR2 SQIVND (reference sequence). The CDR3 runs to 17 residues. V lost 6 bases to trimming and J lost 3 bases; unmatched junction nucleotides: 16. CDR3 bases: TGTGCCAGTAGGAGCTTTTCAGGGACAGAAGGGGACTATGGCTACACCTTC. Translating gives CASRSFSGTEGDYGYTF.